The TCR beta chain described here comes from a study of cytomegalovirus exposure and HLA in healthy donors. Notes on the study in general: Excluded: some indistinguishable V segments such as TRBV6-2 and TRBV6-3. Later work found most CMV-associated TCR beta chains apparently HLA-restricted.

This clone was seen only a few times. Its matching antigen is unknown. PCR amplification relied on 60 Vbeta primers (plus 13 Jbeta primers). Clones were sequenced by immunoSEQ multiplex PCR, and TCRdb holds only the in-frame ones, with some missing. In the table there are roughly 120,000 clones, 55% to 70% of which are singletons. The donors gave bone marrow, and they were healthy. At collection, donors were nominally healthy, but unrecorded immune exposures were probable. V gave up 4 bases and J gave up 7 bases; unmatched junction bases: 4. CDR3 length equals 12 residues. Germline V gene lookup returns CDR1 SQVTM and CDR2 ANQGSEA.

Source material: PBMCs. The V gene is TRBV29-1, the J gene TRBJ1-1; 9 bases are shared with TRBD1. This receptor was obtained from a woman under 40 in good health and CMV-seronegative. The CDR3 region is CSVGQGGDEAFF. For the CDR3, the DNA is TGCAGCGTTGGACAGGGGGGAGATGAAGCTTTCTTT.